Below, one TCR beta chain is given with its context. Its antigen remains undetermined. No base qualities exist here, and no much larger clone lies one base off it. The entry originates in a study of blood T cell repertoires in COVID-19 (dated by TCRdb to about 2020). Regarding the study in general: Samples from collaborators originated in the United States, Italy and Spain and spanned both the acute and convalescent phases of COVID-19. The prospective study material was composed of cDNA or gDNA derived from T cells, B-cell-depleted T cells, or PBMCs. Deeply sampled blood TCRbeta repertoires from subjects exposed to, actively infected with, or recovered from COVID-19 were included in the dataset. A freely available public database, intended as a resource for researchers studying the immune response to SARS-CoV-2, is where the repertoires were released. The samples were drawn from two sources: the first 160 participants of the ongoing ImmuneRACE study, and 1,254 subjects contributed by 6 global collaborators. A de-identified subject ID, COVID-19 status, age in years and sex were almost always included in the sample metadata. Where available, HLA class I and class II types were obtained from metadata supplied by the sample provider rather than from assay-based typing.

Paper-wide results and their limitations: Clinical and demographic metadata were provided uncurated, with the amount varying by source and participant.

The CDR3 runs 14 amino acids, cysteine and phenylalanine included. Kept here is only the CDR3 DNA, which spans 42 bases and is read in frame from base 1. According to the germline V gene, CDR1 reads KGHSH and CDR2 reads LQKENI. V and J are trimmed by 6 bases and 4 bases, and the gene matches miss 9 bases of the junction. The immunoSEQ Assay, a bias-controlled multiplex PCR, was used to amplify TCRbeta CDR3 regions from genomic DNA. The published analysis was carried out like this. The number of nucleated cells in each sample was estimated by amplification of reference gene primers within the assay. To quantify the absolute abundance of each unique TCRbeta CDR3 rearrangement, sequence reads were collapsed and filtered. For each sample, productive Simpson clonality was calculated by taking the square root of Simpson's diversity index across productive rearrangements. The source is immuneACCESS, and TCRdb retained only in-frame sequences with V and J called. Part of the clones is not carried over; for the studies checked, unresolved V genes explain less than half of this, and the remainder is unexplained. The D gene and trimming were derived from the DNA, and the V and J assignments and clone size from that table. This sample is represented by about 200,000 clones; 85% to 90% of them were singletons. The top ten clones comprise roughly 2.4% of the sample.

Collaborating institutions collected whole blood in K2EDTA tubes following their own protocols. Collaborator samples were shipped for TCRbeta analysis as frozen whole blood, isolated PBMCs, or DNA extracted from either sample type. This clonotype originated in a woman aged 50 to 60 with acute or convalescent COVID-19. The sequencing sample was made of peripheral blood. The chain was built from TRBV18 and TRBJ2-7; 7 central bases correspond to TRBD1. The CDR3 reads CASSTVNRGYEQYF. The sequenced DNA: TGTGCCAGCTCGACTGTCAACAGGGGATACGAGCAGTACTTC.